This T cell receptor beta chain was recovered during a study of blood T cell repertoires in COVID-19. Study information: COVID-19 samples, acute and convalescent, were from the United States, Italy and Spain.

Sequencing used immunoSEQ multiplex PCR; TCRdb keeps in-frame clones, though not all of them. In the table there are about 160,000 clones, 85% to 95% of which are singletons. The CDR3 loop spans 16 amino acids. Germline CDR1 and CDR2: KGHDR and SFDVKD. V gave up 4 bases and J gave up 5 bases; unmatched junction bases: 7. This clonotype originated in a man between 45 and 60 years old with acute or convalescent COVID-19. Sequencing was performed on peripheral blood. The chain links TRBV24-1 to TRBJ2-5; TRBD2 agrees at 12 bases. CDR3 bases: TGTGCCACCAGTGACCAACTAGCGGGGGGACCGGAGACCCAGTACTTC. This translates into CATSDQLAGGPETQYF.